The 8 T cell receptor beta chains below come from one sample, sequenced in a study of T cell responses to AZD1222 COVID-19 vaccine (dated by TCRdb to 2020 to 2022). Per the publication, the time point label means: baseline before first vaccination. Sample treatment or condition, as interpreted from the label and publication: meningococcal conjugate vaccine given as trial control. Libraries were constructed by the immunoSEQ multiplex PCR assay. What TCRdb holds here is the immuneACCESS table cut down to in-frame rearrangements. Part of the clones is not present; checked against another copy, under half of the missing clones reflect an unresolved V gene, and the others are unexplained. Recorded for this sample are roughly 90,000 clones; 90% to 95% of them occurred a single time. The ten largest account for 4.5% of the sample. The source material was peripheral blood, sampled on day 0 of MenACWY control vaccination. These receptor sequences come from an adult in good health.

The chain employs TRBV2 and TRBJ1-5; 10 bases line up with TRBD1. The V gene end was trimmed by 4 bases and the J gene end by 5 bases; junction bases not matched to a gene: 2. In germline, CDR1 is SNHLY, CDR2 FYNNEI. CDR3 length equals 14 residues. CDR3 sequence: CASSVGQGYQPQHF. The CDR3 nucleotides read TGTGCCAGCAGTGTGGGACAGGGGTATCAGCCCCAGCATTTT.

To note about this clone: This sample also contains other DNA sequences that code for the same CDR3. The CDR3 nucleotides are TGTGCCAGCAGTTACTCGAGGACAGGGGATACTGAAGCTTTCTTT. This gives the protein CASSYSRTGDTEAFF. The chain employs TRBV6-5 and TRBJ1-1, with TRBD1 matching over 9 bases. CDR1 and CDR2 (germline): MNHEY, SVGAGI. The CDR3 length is 15 residues. Trimming removed 0 bases from V and 5 bases from J; junction bases left unmatched: 4.

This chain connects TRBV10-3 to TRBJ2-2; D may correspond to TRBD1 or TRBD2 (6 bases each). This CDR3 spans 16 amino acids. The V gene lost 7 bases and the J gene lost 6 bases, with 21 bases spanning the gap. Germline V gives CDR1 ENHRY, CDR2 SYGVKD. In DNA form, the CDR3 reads TGTGCCATCATGGGGGGCGTTGAGGTCTCGTCCGGGGAGCTGTTTTTT. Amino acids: CAIMGGVEVSSGELFF.

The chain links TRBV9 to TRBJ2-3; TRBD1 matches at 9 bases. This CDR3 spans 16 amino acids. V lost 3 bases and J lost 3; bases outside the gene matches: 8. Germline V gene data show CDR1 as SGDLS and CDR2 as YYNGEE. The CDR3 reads CASSARTGVGTDTQYF. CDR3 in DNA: TGTGCCAGCAGCGCCCGGACAGGGGTAGGGACAGATACGCAGTATTTT.

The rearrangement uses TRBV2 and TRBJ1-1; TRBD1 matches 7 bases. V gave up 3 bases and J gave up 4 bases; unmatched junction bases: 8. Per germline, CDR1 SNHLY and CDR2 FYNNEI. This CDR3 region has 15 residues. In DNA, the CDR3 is TGTGCCAGCAGTGACACAGGGGCAGGTGGCACTGAAGCTTTCTTT. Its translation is CASSDTGAGGTEAFF.

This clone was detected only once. The CDR3 coding sequence is TGTGCCAGCTCACCCGATGCCCCGGGGGCTCGGCCGGGCTATGGCTACACCTTC. Translating it yields CASSPDAPGARPGYGYTF. This rearrangement joins TRBV18 to TRBJ1-2, with D perhaps TRBD1 (6 bases). Per germline, CDR1 KGHSH and CDR2 LQKENI. Trimming took 3 bases from V and 4 from J, leaving 24 bases between them. This CDR3 has 18 amino acids.

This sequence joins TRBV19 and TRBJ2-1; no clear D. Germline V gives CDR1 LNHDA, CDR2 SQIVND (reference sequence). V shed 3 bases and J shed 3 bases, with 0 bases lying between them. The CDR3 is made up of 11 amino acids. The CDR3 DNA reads TGTGCCAGTAGTATCTACAATGAGCAGTTCTTC. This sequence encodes CASSIYNEQFF.

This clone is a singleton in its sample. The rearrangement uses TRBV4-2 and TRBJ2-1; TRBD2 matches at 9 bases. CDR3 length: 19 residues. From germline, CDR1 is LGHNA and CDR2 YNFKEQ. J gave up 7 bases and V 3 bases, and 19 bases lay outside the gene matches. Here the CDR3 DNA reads TGTGCCAGCAGCCAGCCGGGAGTAGCGGGAGCTATTGGAAGGAATGAGCAGTTCTTC. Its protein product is CASSQPGVAGAIGRNEQFF.